The sample holds a few counts of the clone carrying this TCR beta chain. Constant-region reverse primers amplified full-length variable regions, followed by semi-nested Nested Universal Primer A PCR. TCRdb called the 5' RACE reads again in MiXCR, with one record for every CDR3 protein. Of tens of thousands of distinct CDR3 sequences detected, over 15% appear once; the ten largest clones hold around 2.8%. Trimming took off 5 bases at V and 4 bases at J, with 9 bases between the two ends. The germline V gene has CDR1 SGHVS and CDR2 FQNEAQ. The CDR3 is made up of 13 amino acids. This chain connects TRBV7-8 to TRBJ1-5; D is perhaps TRBD1 (5 bases). The sequenced sample consisted of naive CD4+ T cells sorted from a lymph node. Noted subset: naive CD4+ T cells, CD4+CD45RA+CD25-. The receptor's source is a female donor with breast cancer. CDR3 sequence: CASSGDRNQPQHF. CDR3 nucleotide sequence: TGTGCCAGCAGCGGAGACAGAAATCAGCCCCAGCATTTT. The entire variable domain, with the rest obtained from reference TRBV7-8 and TRBJ1-5, is as follows: GAGVSQSPRYKVAKRGQDVALRCDPISGHVSLFWYQQALGQGPEFLTYFQNEAQLDKSGLPSDRFFAERPEGSVSTLKIQRTQQEDSAVYLCASSGDRNQPQHFGDGTRLSIL.